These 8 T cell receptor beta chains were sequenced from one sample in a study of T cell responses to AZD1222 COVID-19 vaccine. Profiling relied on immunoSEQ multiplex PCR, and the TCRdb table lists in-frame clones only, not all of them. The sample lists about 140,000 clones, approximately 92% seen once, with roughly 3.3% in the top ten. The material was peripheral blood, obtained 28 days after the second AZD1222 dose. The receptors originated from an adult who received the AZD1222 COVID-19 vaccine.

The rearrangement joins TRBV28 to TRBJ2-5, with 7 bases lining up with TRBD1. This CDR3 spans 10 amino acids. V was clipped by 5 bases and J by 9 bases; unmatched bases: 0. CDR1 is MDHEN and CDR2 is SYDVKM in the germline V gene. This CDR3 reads CASSDRAQYF. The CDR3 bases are TGTGCCAGCAGTGACAGGGCCCAGTACTTC. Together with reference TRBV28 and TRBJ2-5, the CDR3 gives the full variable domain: DVKVTQSSRYLVKRTGEKVFLECVQDMDHENMFWYRQDPGLGLRLIYFSYDVKMKEKGDIPEGYSVSREKKERFSLILESASTNQTSMYLCASSDRAQYFGPGTRLLVL.

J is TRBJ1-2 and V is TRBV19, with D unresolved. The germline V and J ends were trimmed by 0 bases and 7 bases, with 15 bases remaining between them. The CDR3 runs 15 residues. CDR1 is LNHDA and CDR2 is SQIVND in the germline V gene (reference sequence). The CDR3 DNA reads TGTGCCAGTAGTATAGATCGAGTCGAGACCGCTGGCTACACCTTC. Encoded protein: CASSIDRVETAGYTF.

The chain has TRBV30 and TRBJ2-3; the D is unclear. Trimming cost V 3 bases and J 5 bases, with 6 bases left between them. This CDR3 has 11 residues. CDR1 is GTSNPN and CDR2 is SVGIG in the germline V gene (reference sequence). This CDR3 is CAWSHGDTQYF. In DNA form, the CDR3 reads TGTGCCTGGAGCCACGGAGATACGCAGTATTTT.

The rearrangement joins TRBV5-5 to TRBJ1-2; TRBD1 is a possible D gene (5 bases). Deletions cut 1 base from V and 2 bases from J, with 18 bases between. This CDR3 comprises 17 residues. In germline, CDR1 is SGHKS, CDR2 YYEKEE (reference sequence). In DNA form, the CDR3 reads TGTGCCAGCAGCTTGCATAATGGCGGCAGGGCGAACTATGGCTACACCTTC. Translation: CASSLHNGGRANYGYTF.

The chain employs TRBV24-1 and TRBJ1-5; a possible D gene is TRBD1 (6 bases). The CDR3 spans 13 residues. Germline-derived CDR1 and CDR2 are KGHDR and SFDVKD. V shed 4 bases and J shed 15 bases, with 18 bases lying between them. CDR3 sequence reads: CATSEPGDQILHF. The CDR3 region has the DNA TGTGCCACCAGTGAACCAGGGGACCAAATATTGCATTTT.

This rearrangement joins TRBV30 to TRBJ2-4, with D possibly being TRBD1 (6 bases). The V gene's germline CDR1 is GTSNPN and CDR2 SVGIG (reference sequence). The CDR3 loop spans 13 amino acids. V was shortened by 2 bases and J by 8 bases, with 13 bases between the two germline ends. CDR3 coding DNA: TGTGCCTGGAGTATGGCAGGGGCGGACATTCAGTACTTC. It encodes CAWSMAGADIQYF.

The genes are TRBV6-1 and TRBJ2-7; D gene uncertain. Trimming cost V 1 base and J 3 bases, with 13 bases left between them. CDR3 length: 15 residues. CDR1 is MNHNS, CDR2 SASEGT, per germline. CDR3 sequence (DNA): TGTGCCAGCAGTGAAGGAGCCAACCTTTACTACGAGCAGTACTTC. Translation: CASSEGANLYYEQYF.

The CDR3 is CASSGSISGANVLTF. DNA of the CDR3: TGTGCCAGCAGCGGATCGATATCTGGGGCCAACGTCCTGACTTTC. The chain carries TRBV9 and TRBJ2-6; D is unclear. V was cut by 3 bases and J by 1 base, with 8 bases left in between. Per germline, CDR1 SGDLS and CDR2 YYNGEE. The CDR3 sequence is 15 residues long.